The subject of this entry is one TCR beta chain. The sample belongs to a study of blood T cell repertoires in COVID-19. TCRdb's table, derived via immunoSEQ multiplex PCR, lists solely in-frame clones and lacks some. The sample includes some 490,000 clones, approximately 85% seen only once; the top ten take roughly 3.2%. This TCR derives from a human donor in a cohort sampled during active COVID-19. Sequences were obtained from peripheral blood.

This chain's CDR3 is CASSWNSGRNTGELFF. The CDR3 bases are TGTGCCAGCAGTTGGAACAGCGGGAGGAACACCGGGGAGCTGTTTTTT. The chain has TRBV6-2 or TRBV6-3 and TRBJ2-2; TRBD2 matches at 8 bases. The CDR3 covers 16 residues. Looked up from germline, CDR1 is MNHEY and CDR2 is SVGEGT. With 4 bases clipped from V and 1 base from J, the junction kept 5 bases outside the gene matches.